The rows below give T cell receptor beta chains drawn from one sample of a study of T-cell memory formation after mild COVID-19. Via MiXCR, TCRdb re-called the 5' RACE reads, giving one row per CDR3 protein. The sample includes 65,000 to 95,000 distinct CDR3 sequences, about 13% seen only once; the top ten take around two fifths. Specimen: PBMCs or a T cell subset sorted from them (not recorded which). The receptors derive from a man aged 18 to 29 who had mild COVID-19 (a few samples of this study predate the infection). Cell type and time point are not known. The CDR3 runs from the conserved cysteine through the conserved F or W. D genes are given only for firm matches. Clone size, where shown, is once, few, many, or a class for clones that have expanded.

j_call: TRBJ1-2
v_call: TRBV7-9
clone_size: few
d_call: NA
cdr3_aa: CASSLSGRTDGYTF
cdr3_nt: TGTGCCAGCAGCTTAAGCGGCAGAACAGATGGCTACACCTTC

j_call: TRBJ1-5
v_call: TRBV4-3
clone_size: NA
d_call: NA
cdr3_aa: CASSQVAGTISNQPQHF
cdr3_nt: TGCGCCAGCAGCCAAGTTGCGGGTACGATTAGCAATCAGCCCCAGCATTTT

j_call: TRBJ2-3
v_call: TRBV20-1
clone_size: NA
d_call: NA
cdr3_aa: CSARAGLVVSPDTQYF
cdr3_nt: TGCAGTGCTAGAGCCGGACTGGTTGTCTCCCCAGATACGCAGTATTTT

j_call: TRBJ2-1
v_call: TRBV6-2/TRBV6-3
clone_size: few
d_call: TRBD2
cdr3_aa: CASSYSVSGGLLNEQFF
cdr3_nt: TGTGCCAGCAGTTACTCAGTTAGCGGGGGCCTTCTCAATGAGCAGTTCTTC

j_call: TRBJ2-2
v_call: TRBV27
clone_size: many
d_call: NA
cdr3_aa: CASSFNTGELFF
cdr3_nt: TGTGCCAGCAGTTTCAACACCGGGGAGCTGTTTTTT

j_call: TRBJ2-5
v_call: TRBV7-3
clone_size: few
d_call: NA
cdr3_aa: CASSLTAEKETQYF
cdr3_nt: TGTGCCAGCAGCTTAACGGCAGAGAAAGAGACCCAGTACTTC

j_call: TRBJ2-5
v_call: TRBV15
clone_size: many
d_call: NA
cdr3_aa: CATSRVGSQETQYF
cdr3_nt: TGTGCCACCAGCAGAGTTGGTTCCCAAGAGACCCAGTACTTC

j_call: TRBJ2-3
v_call: TRBV5-4
clone_size: NA
d_call: NA
cdr3_aa: CASTPPSTDTQYF
cdr3_nt: TGTGCCAGCACCCCACCAAGCACAGATACGCAGTATTTT

j_call: TRBJ2-5
v_call: TRBV27
clone_size: few
d_call: NA
cdr3_aa: CASSPTPGGRGQETQYF
cdr3_nt: TGTGCCAGCAGTCCCACTCCCGGGGGTAGGGGCCAAGAGACCCAGTACTTC

j_call: TRBJ1-1
v_call: TRBV12-3/TRBV12-4
clone_size: few
d_call: NA
cdr3_aa: CASSPDLTEAFF
cdr3_nt: TGTGCCAGCAGCCCGGATCTCACTGAAGCTTTCTTT

j_call: TRBJ1-1
v_call: TRBV5-1
clone_size: few
d_call: NA
cdr3_aa: CASSLRHQNTEAFF
cdr3_nt: TGCGCCAGCAGCTTGAGACACCAGAACACTGAAGCTTTCTTT

j_call: TRBJ1-5
v_call: TRBV7-9
clone_size: few
d_call: TRBD1
cdr3_aa: CASSRGTENQPQHF
cdr3_nt: TGTGCCAGCAGCCGGGGGACAGAGAATCAGCCCCAGCATTTT

j_call: TRBJ2-1
v_call: TRBV29-1
clone_size: NA
d_call: TRBD2
cdr3_aa: CSGASGGAFEQFF
cdr3_nt: TGCAGCGGGGCTAGCGGGGGGGCCTTTGAGCAGTTCTTC

j_call: TRBJ2-7
v_call: TRBV4-2
clone_size: few
d_call: TRBD1
cdr3_aa: CASSRQDRAPHEQYF
cdr3_nt: TGTGCCAGCAGCCGGCAGGACAGGGCCCCCCACGAGCAGTACTTC

j_call: TRBJ2-5
v_call: TRBV6-6
clone_size: many
d_call: NA
cdr3_aa: CATRGETQYF
cdr3_nt: TGTGCCACCCGGGGGGAGACCCAGTACTTC

j_call: TRBJ2-1
v_call: TRBV7-6
clone_size: NA
d_call: TRBD2
cdr3_aa: CASRRSSGDPYNEQFF
cdr3_nt: TGTGCCAGCAGACGTTCCAGCGGGGACCCCTACAATGAGCAGTTCTTC

j_call: TRBJ2-3
v_call: TRBV6-5
clone_size: few
d_call: TRBD2
cdr3_aa: CASSLAGRADTQYF
cdr3_nt: TGTGCCAGCAGCCTAGCGGGGAGGGCAGATACGCAGTATTTT